Listed below are T cell receptor beta chains from one sample, sequenced in a study of neoadjuvant anti-PD-1 for oral cavity cancer. The assay was immunoSEQ multiplex PCR, and TCRdb's table has in-frame clones only and misses some. Here the sample spans about 14,000 clones, about 64% being singletons. Material: PBMCs, obtained before nivolumab (anti-PD-1) treatment. The receptors come from a person aged 40 to 85 with oral cavity squamous cell carcinoma. The conserved cysteine and the conserved F or W are not part of the CDR3 here. Fields, in order: clone size, V gene, J gene, D gene, CDR3 protein. The D gene is left open where the match is weak. Clone size, where shown, is once, few, many, or a class for clones that have expanded.

>.|TRBV11-2|TRBJ2-1|.
ASSLGPGRGSYNEQF
>.|TRBV4-1|TRBJ1-1|TRBD1
ASSPQGQGRTEAF
>.|TRBV29-1|TRBJ2-2|TRBD1
SVGWTGGTGELF
>.|TRBV7-9|TRBJ2-7|.
ASSLGSRGSDEQY
>few|TRBV27|TRBJ2-7|TRBD1
ASSRSGGDIYEQY
>.|TRBV29-1|TRBJ2-3|.
SFGGSDTQY
>.|TRBV6-1|TRBJ1-5|.
ASSERGKGAQH
>.|TRBV2|TRBJ2-7|.
ASSDGHSRRQY
>.|TRBV5-1|TRBJ2-5|.
ASSLSGAGYQETQY
>.|TRBV7-3|TRBJ1-2|.
ASSLGAGALGYGYT
>.|TRBV14|TRBJ1-1|.
ASSQQGIGTEAF
>.|TRBV14|TRBJ1-6|TRBD1
ASSLLQGNNSPLH
>.|TRBV30|TRBJ1-6|.
AWSVGSPRQANSPLH
>few|TRBV6-1|TRBJ1-2|TRBD1
ASSEGQALYGYT
>few|TRBV14|TRBJ2-7|.
ASSQDAGTYEQY
>.|TRBV29-1|TRBJ2-3|.
SVLRGDTQY
>.|TRBV18|TRBJ2-1|TRBD2
ASSPRGLGGDEQF
>.|TRBV7-9|TRBJ2-2|.
ASSPLGGLGTGELF
>.|TRBV2|TRBJ1-5|TRBD1
ASSDDRGSNQPQH
>.|TRBV28|TRBJ2-3|TRBD2
AYGLAGGRTDTQY
>.|TRBV6-1|TRBJ1-5|.
ASKPSPELQPQH
>few|TRBV6-1|TRBJ1-2|TRBD1
ASMGQGAFYGYT
>.|TRBV6-5|TRBJ2-3|.
ASSYTGRVRDTQY
>.|TRBV30|TRBJ1-3|.
AWSVFSSGNTIY
>.|TRBV19|TRBJ2-1|.
ASSIVAQNEQF
>.|TRBV27|TRBJ2-2|TRBD1
ASSLEGARRDTGELF
>.|TRBV7-2|TRBJ2-3|TRBD2
ASTPRRASGGAPPDTQY
>.|TRBV2|TRBJ1-6|TRBD1
ASSGHSWGQGSSYNSPLH
>once|TRBV27|TRBJ2-7|.
ASSLRGLIYEQY
>.|TRBV5-6|TRBJ1-1|TRBD1
ASSRTGVGEAF
>.|TRBV29-1|TRBJ1-1|.
SVGVTEAF
>few|TRBV5-1|TRBJ2-7|.
ASSLVGDSYEQY
>.|TRBV5-1|TRBJ2-5|.
ASSFAPQETQY
>.|TRBV11-2|TRBJ1-1|.
ASSGSRGRNTEAF
>.|TRBV6-1|TRBJ1-4|TRBD1
ASRATTGGKLF
>few|TRBV5-1|TRBJ1-2|.
ASSSGAGVNGYT
>.|TRBV5-4|TRBJ2-5|TRBD2
ASSRTSGGLQETQY
>few|TRBV19|TRBJ1-5|TRBD1
ASSKTGDVNQPQH
>.|TRBV21-1|TRBJ2-7|.
ASSSYGGESYEQY
>.|TRBV7-8|TRBJ2-7|TRBD2
ASSFRGGLSEQY
>.|TRBV6-1|TRBJ2-1|TRBD2
ASTTSGIYNEQF
>few|TRBV27|TRBJ1-2|.
ASRSGASNYGYT
>.|TRBV30|TRBJ1-3|.
AWSVRGVGGNTIY
>once|TRBV7-9|TRBJ2-7|TRBD1
ASSFPRTGVAYEQY
>.|TRBV6-1|TRBJ2-7|TRBD2
ASSESTSGIPYEQY
>.|TRBV7-2|TRBJ1-6|.
ASSLGNSRWGNSPLH
>.|TRBV7-9|TRBJ2-5|.
ASSFIIAGETQY
>few|TRBV2|TRBJ1-1|.
ASSELGGPTTEAF